This entry lists 32 T cell receptor beta chains sequenced from one sample in a study of blood T cell repertoires in COVID-19. Data came from immunoSEQ multiplex PCR; TCRdb stores just in-frame clones and leaves some out. The sample records 200,000 to 300,000 clones, about 90% being singletons. The sample taken for sequencing was peripheral blood. The receptors shown here come from a woman aged 30 to 39 who had recovered from COVID-19.

The chain has TRBV7-3 and TRBJ2-2; perhaps TRBD1 as D (6 bases). The germline CDR1 and CDR2 sequences are SGHTA and FQGTGA. This CDR3 spans 15 amino acids. V dropped 5 bases and J dropped 0 bases, with 10 bases sitting between them. The DNA for the CDR3 is TGTGCCAGCAGCCCAGGGGCCACGAACACCGGGGAGCTGTTTTTT. Translation gives CASSPGATNTGELFF.

This clone has just one count. The genes are TRBV12-5 and TRBJ2-7, with 8 bases that match TRBD2. The ends lost 2 bases at V and 3 bases at J; junction bases unmatched: 12. Germline assignment: CDR1 LGHNT and CDR2 FRNRAP. The CDR3 is 17 amino acids. The CDR3 nucleotides read TGTGCTAGTGGTTTGTTTCCGTCGGGGGGGCGGCTCTACGAGCAGTACTTC. Its protein is CASGLFPSGGRLYEQYF.

This chain connects TRBV5-6 to TRBJ1-2; the D is unclear. The V gene's germline CDR1 is SGHDT and CDR2 YYEEEE. The CDR3 runs 16 residues. V was clipped by 1 base and J by 4 bases, with 17 bases between them. The CDR3 region is CASSLNRYQTFYGYTF. As DNA, the CDR3 is TGTGCCAGCAGCTTGAACCGGTACCAGACTTTCTATGGCTACACCTTC.

The chain uses TRBV5-1 and TRBJ2-5, with 7 bases matching TRBD2. The V and J ends lost 0 bases and 3 bases, in that order; junction bases with no gene match: 5. Germline values: CDR1 SGHRS, CDR2 YFSETQ. CDR3 length: 15 residues. The DNA for the CDR3 is TGCGCCAGCAGCTTGGCGGGGACTACTGAAGAGACCCAGTACTTC. This gives the protein CASSLAGTTEETQYF.

The CDR3 coding sequence is TGTGCCAGCAGCCAATTAACGGGCGGGGGGGCGAATGAGCAGTTCTTC. Residues: CASSQLTGGGANEQFF. The chain uses TRBV3-1 (or the pseudogene TRBV3-2) and TRBJ2-1; 9 bases match TRBD2. V was pared by 2 bases and J by 7 bases, with 9 bases of the junction left unmatched. The CDR3 loop spans 16 amino acids. CDR1 is LGHDT and CDR2 is YNNKEL in the germline V gene (reference sequence).

The V gene is TRBV11-2, the J gene TRBJ2-3; 8 nucleotides agree with TRBD2. V lost 1 base, J lost 8 bases, and 17 bases stayed unmatched. CDR3 length equals 18 residues. Germline CDR1 and CDR2: SGHAT and FQNNGV. The CDR3 here is CASSLVSPPGGPNSTQYF. The CDR3 DNA reads as TGTGCCAGCAGCTTAGTGTCCCCCCCGGGGGGGCCGAATTCTACGCAGTATTTT.

The chain carries TRBV11-2 and TRBJ2-1; 7 bases align to TRBD2. CDR3 length: 15 amino acids. The V segment lost 7 bases and the J segment 10 bases; nucleotides outside the gene matches: 16. Looked up from germline, CDR1 is SGHAT and CDR2 is FQNNGV. In nucleotides, the CDR3 is TGTGCCAGCACCCAGCGGGGTCTCTTGGGGGTCGAGCAGTTCTTC. Translated, it gives CASTQRGLLGVEQFF.

This chain links TRBV5-1 with TRBJ2-3; 10 nucleotides line up with TRBD1. The germline CDR1 and CDR2 sequences are SGHRS and YFSETQ. V lost 2 bases and J lost 2; bases outside the gene matches: 5. The CDR3 consists of 16 residues. DNA for the CDR3: TGCGCCAGCAGCTTTTTCGGGACAGGGGACACAGATACGCAGTATTTT. This gives the protein CASSFFGTGDTDTQYF.

This clone was found a few times. The chain employs TRBV5-5 and TRBJ2-3, with D possibly matching TRBD2 (5 bases). Germline CDR1 and CDR2: SGHKS and YYEKEE (reference sequence). The V end was cut by 2 bases, the J end by 4 bases, with 14 bases between. This CDR3 region has 15 residues. CDR3 bases: TGTGCCAGCAGCTTTGGGCTAGCTAACTCAGATACGCAGTATTTT. It translates to CASSFGLANSDTQYF.

The chain uses TRBV6-1 and TRBJ1-6; unclear D gene. The CDR3 runs to 13 residues. Germline assignment: CDR1 MNHNS and CDR2 SASEGT. The V gene lost 7 bases and the J gene lost 7 bases, with 11 bases spanning the gap. CDR3 bases: TGTGCCAGCAATCCGGACTCGAATTCACCCCTCCACTTT. Its translation is CASNPDSNSPLHF.

J is TRBJ1-3 and V is TRBV7-2; D is perhaps TRBD1 (6 bases). In germline, CDR1 is SGHTA, CDR2 FQGNSA. The CDR3 is 15 residues long. Trimming stripped 2 bases from V and 4 bases from J, with 12 bases between. This chain's CDR3 is CASSLPLDRGNTIYF. Written as DNA, the CDR3 is TGTGCCAGCAGCTTACCGTTGGACAGAGGAAACACCATATATTTT.

The chain couples TRBV14 to TRBJ2-1; D call uncertain. This CDR3 comprises 16 residues. Germline CDR1 SGHDN, CDR2 FVKESK. V was shortened by 0 bases and J by 5 bases, with 14 bases between the two germline ends. The CDR3 loop reads CASSQDSVIHNNEQFF. The CDR3 DNA sequence: TGTGCCAGCAGCCAAGATTCCGTGATCCACAACAATGAGCAGTTCTTC.

This chain uses TRBV6-8 with TRBJ1-5; D is ambiguous. The ends were cut back, 4 bases at V and 3 bases at J, with 10 bases in the middle. CDR1 and CDR2 from the germline V gene are MNHGY and SAAAGT. CDR3 size: 14 residues. In nucleotides, the CDR3 is TGTGCCAGCAGTTTGCCGGGGTACAATCAGCCCCAGCATTTT. It encodes CASSLPGYNQPQHF.

The chain links TRBV4-3 to TRBJ1-2; perhaps TRBD1 as D (6 bases). Trimming took off 0 bases at V and 4 bases at J, with 9 bases between the two ends. This CDR3 is built from 14 residues. Per germline, CDR1 LGHNA and CDR2 YSLEER. The CDR3: CASSQEGRGYGYTF. The CDR3 coding sequence is TGCGCCAGCAGCCAAGAAGGCAGGGGCTATGGCTACACCTTC.

The chain carries TRBV7-2 and TRBJ2-7; 7 nucleotides line up with TRBD1. The germline CDR1 and CDR2 sequences are SGHTA and FQGNSA. The CDR3 totals 14 residues. Losses at the gene ends were 5 bases for V and 5 bases for J; bases not matched to a gene: 9. CDR3 in amino acids: CASSVTGFNNEQYF. CDR3 bases: TGTGCCAGCAGCGTGACAGGGTTTAACAACGAGCAGTACTTC.

The chain recombines TRBV7-3 with TRBJ2-5; D uncertain. V was cut by 5 bases and J by 1 base, with 17 bases left in between. Per the germline V gene, CDR1 is SGHTA and CDR2 is FQGTGA. This CDR3 is built from 16 residues. The DNA for the CDR3 is TGTGCCAGCAGCCCCGGAGAAGGATTCACCCAAGAGACCCAGTACTTC. This sequence encodes CASSPGEGFTQETQYF.

The DNA of the CDR3 is TGTGCCAGCGCGCAGGGTGTAGGCAATCAGCCCCAGCATTTT. This gives the protein CASAQGVGNQPQHF. The rearrangement uses TRBV6-5 and TRBJ1-5; weak D call: TRBD1 (5 bases). The CDR3 runs to 14 residues. The V gene's germline CDR1 is MNHEY and CDR2 SVGAGI. Deletions cut 8 bases from V and 2 bases from J, with 13 bases between.

The genes are TRBV19 and TRBJ1-2, with D unresolved. Trimming took off 5 bases at V and 7 bases at J, with 8 bases between the two ends. The CDR3 spans 11 residues. Germline lookup yields CDR1 LNHDA and CDR2 SQIVND (reference sequence). The CDR3 protein is CASSLGPGYTF. CDR3 nucleotides: TGTGCCAGTAGTTTGGGCCCTGGCTACACCTTC.

The rearrangement joins TRBV5-6 to TRBJ1-2; perhaps TRBD1 as D (6 bases). Germline CDR1 reads SGHDT; CDR2 reads YYEEEE. V was clipped by 2 bases and J by 7 bases, with 9 bases between them. CDR3 length: 12 residues. The CDR3 nucleotides read TGTGCCAGCAGCTTACAGGGCTTTGGCTACACCTTC. This sequence encodes CASSLQGFGYTF.

The V and J genes are TRBV4-3 and TRBJ1-2, with no clear D. The V and J ends lost 0 bases and 8 bases respectively, with 7 bases between them. Germline CDR1 and CDR2: LGHNA and YSLEER. The CDR3 spans 12 residues. Written as DNA, the CDR3 is TGCGCCAGCAGCCAAGAGAGAGAGGGCTACACCTTC. Translation: CASSQEREGYTF.

V and J are TRBV29-1 and TRBJ1-2; D unresolved. Germline V gives CDR1 SQVTM, CDR2 ANQGSEA. V was pared by 5 bases and J by 0 bases, with 13 bases between. The CDR3 covers 14 residues. The CDR3 bases are TGCAGCGTTTACCCCCACATCACTAACTATGGCTACACCTTC. Its translation is CSVYPHITNYGYTF.

The chain couples TRBV15 to TRBJ1-4, with TRBD1 as a possible D gene (5 bases). Between the trimmed V and J ends, which lost 0 bases and 13 bases, there was a span of 15 bases. The CDR3 loop spans 14 amino acids. The germline CDR1 and CDR2 sequences are LNHNV and YYDKDF (reference sequence). The CDR3 sequence is CATSRDRASGGLFF. CDR3 nucleotide sequence: TGTGCCACCAGCAGAGATCGGGCATCCGGGGGACTGTTTTTT. The whole variable domain, remainder taken from reference TRBV15 and TRBJ1-4, is DAMVIQNPRYQVTQFGKPVTLSCSQTLNHNVMYWYQQKSSQAPKLLFHYYDKDFNNEADTPDNFQSRRPNTSFCFLDIRSPGLGDTAMYLCATSRDRASGGLFFGSGTQLSVL.

The chain joins TRBV5-4 to TRBJ2-7; D perhaps matches TRBD1 (5 bases). Trimming took off 3 bases at V and 6 bases at J, with 22 bases between the two ends. CDR1 and CDR2 from the germline V gene are SGHNT and YYREEE (reference sequence). The CDR3 is 16 amino acids. The CDR3 spells CASSSKTAVLAVEQYF. DNA of the CDR3: TGTGCCAGCAGCTCTAAGACAGCCGTTCTCGCTGTCGAGCAGTACTTC.

The genes are TRBV14 and TRBJ1-5; 8 nucleotides agree with TRBD1. The CDR3 is 14 amino acids. J gave up 5 bases and V 4 bases, and 4 bases lay outside the gene matches. Germline V gives CDR1 SGHDN, CDR2 FVKESK. CDR3 sequence reads: CASSPSTGDQPQHF. As DNA, the CDR3 is TGTGCCAGCAGCCCCTCGACAGGGGATCAGCCCCAGCATTTT.

The chain carries TRBV7-9 and TRBJ2-1; a possible D gene is TRBD2 (6 bases). There are 16 residues in the CDR3. Trimming removed 5 bases at V and 0 bases at J, with 14 bases between. Germline values: CDR1 SEHNR, CDR2 FQNEAQ (reference sequence). The CDR3 protein is CASSPVAAPSYNEQFF. CDR3 nucleotide sequence: TGTGCCAGCAGCCCAGTAGCGGCACCCTCCTACAATGAGCAGTTCTTC.

This clone showed up just once. V and J are TRBV6-5 and TRBJ1-6; 7 positions agree with TRBD1. The CDR3 is made up of 14 amino acids. Germline V CDR1 and CDR2: MNHEY, SVGAGI. J gave up 6 bases and V 6 bases, and 5 bases lay outside the gene matches. CDR3 protein: CASRPTGRNSPLHF. CDR3 bases: TGTGCCAGCAGACCGACAGGGCGTAATTCACCCCTCCACTTT.

This rearrangement joins TRBV7-2 to TRBJ1-2, with TRBD1 as a possible D gene (5 bases). Germline assignment: CDR1 SGHTA and CDR2 FQGNSA. CDR3 size: 13 residues. Trimming took off 4 bases at V and 4 bases at J, with 10 bases between the two ends. The CDR3 protein is CASSSGYLYGYTF. The CDR3 bases are TGTGCCAGCAGCTCAGGGTATCTCTATGGCTACACCTTC. The full variable domain, in which reference TRBV7-2 and TRBJ1-2 provide the parts outside the CDR3, is GAGVSQSPSNKVTEKGKDVELRCDPISGHTALYWYRQSLGQGLEFLIYFQGNSAPDKSGLPSDRFSAERTGGSVSTLTIQRTQQEDSAVYLCASSSGYLYGYTFGSGTRLTVV.

The sample holds one count of this clone. The chain uses TRBV15 and TRBJ1-2; 7 bases map to TRBD1. J lost 6 bases, V lost 1 base, and 5 bases had no gene match. Germline CDR1 LNHNV, CDR2 YYDKDF (reference sequence). The length of the CDR3 is 14 residues. The CDR3 DNA follows: TGTGCCACCAGCAGAGCGAGACAGGGCCATGGCTACACCTTC. It specifies CATSRARQGHGYTF.

This sequence joins TRBV4-1 and TRBJ2-7; no firm D call. The CDR3 contains 15 residues. V dropped 1 base and J dropped 3 bases, with 13 bases sitting between them. The V gene's germline CDR1 is MGHRA and CDR2 YSYEKL. DNA of the CDR3: TGCGCCAGCAGCCAAGTCCCCGAGTTCAACTACGAGCAGTACTTC. It is translated as CASSQVPEFNYEQYF.

The chain employs TRBV18 and TRBJ2-2; 11 nucleotides line up with TRBD2. The V segment lost 2 bases and the J segment 5 bases; nucleotides outside the gene matches: 13. Germline CDR1 is KGHSH and CDR2 is LQKENI. The CDR3 is made up of 19 amino acids. This CDR3 is CASSPMLAGGPRSTGELFF. The CDR3 region has the DNA TGTGCCAGCTCACCAATGTTAGCGGGGGGGCCTAGGAGTACCGGGGAGCTGTTTTTT.

CDR3 region: CASSPLQGDGYTF. In DNA, the CDR3 is TGTGCCAGCAGCCCATTACAGGGTGATGGCTACACCTTC. The V and J genes are TRBV3-1 (or the pseudogene TRBV3-2) and TRBJ1-2, with a tentative D call TRBD1 (6 bases). The V gene lost 4 bases and the J gene lost 6 bases, with 12 bases spanning the gap. The V gene's germline CDR1 is LGHDT and CDR2 YNNKEL (reference sequence). The CDR3 spans 13 residues.

The V call is TRBV7-3, the J call TRBJ1-1, with a possible D match to TRBD1 (5 bases). This CDR3 is 14 amino acids long. Germline V gene lookup returns CDR1 SGHTA and CDR2 FQGTGA. Trimming took 6 bases from V and 5 from J, leaving 16 bases between them. CDR3 coding DNA: TGTGCCAGCAGTCTCCGGCCAGGGCGAACTGAAGCTTTCTTT. Amino acids: CASSLRPGRTEAFF.